The present entry profiles one T cell receptor beta chain with its context. Its antigen is as yet unknown. Tagging with unique molecular identifiers was a feature of the TCR beta cDNA libraries. Each sample of 1 to 10 million input T cells yielded about 500,000 cDNA molecules, so each molecule approximated one T cell. TCRdb reprocessed the PCR reads with MiXCR, giving one entry per CDR3 protein. Altogether more than 350,000 distinct CDR3 sequences are present, approximately 38% being singletons, with the ten largest covering about 8%. V lost 5 bases to trimming and J lost 3 bases, with 11 bases between them. This CDR3 contains 13 residues. CDR1 is MDHEN and CDR2 is SYDVKM in the germline V gene. The data were taken from a study of post-analysis software for immune sequencing data. At the level of the study: Some patients lacked subtype; others had relapsing-remitting, secondary progressive or progressive-relapsing disease. Study-wide findings and caveats: Clustering by F measure revealed strong co-clustering among samples prepared together in one batch. Diversity measured as normalized Chao1 was significantly lower in multiple sclerosis patients than in controls. In patients, TRBV5-6, TRBV5-1 and TRBV20-1 belonged to four or five TRBV segments found more frequently than in controls.

The origin of this receptor is a girl aged 2 to 9 with multiple sclerosis. The gene calls are TRBV28 and TRBJ2-7; either TRBD1 or TRBD2 may supply D (5 bases each). Sequencing used blood. The CDR3 sequence: CASSLMGVYEQYF. For the CDR3, the DNA is TGTGCCAGCAGTCTAATGGGGGTCTACGAGCAGTACTTC.